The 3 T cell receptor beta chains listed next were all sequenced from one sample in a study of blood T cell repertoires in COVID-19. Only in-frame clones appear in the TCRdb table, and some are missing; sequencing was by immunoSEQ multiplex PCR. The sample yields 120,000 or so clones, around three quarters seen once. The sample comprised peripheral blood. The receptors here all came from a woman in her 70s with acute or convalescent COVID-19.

The CDR3: CSALQATNEKLFF. The CDR3 DNA sequence: TGCAGCGCTCTACAGGCAACTAATGAAAAACTGTTTTTT. This chain joins TRBV29-1 and TRBJ1-4; D might be TRBD1 (5 bases). The CDR3 is made up of 13 amino acids. Germline V gene lookup returns CDR1 SQVTM and CDR2 ANQGSEA. V was trimmed by 7 bases and J by 0 bases, leaving 9 bases between them.

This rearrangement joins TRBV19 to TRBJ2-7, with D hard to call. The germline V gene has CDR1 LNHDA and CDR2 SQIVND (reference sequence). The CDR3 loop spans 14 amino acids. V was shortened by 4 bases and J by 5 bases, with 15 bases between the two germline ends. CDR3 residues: CASSSPRRLDEQYF. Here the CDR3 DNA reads TGTGCCAGTAGTAGCCCGCGCAGGTTAGACGAGCAGTACTTC. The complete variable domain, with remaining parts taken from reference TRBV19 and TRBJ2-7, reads DGGITQSPKYLFRKEGQNVTLSCEQNLNHDAMYWYRQDPGQGLRLIYYSQIVNDFQKGDIAEGYSVSREKKESFPLTVTSAQKNPTAFYLCASSSPRRLDEQYFGPGTRLTVT.

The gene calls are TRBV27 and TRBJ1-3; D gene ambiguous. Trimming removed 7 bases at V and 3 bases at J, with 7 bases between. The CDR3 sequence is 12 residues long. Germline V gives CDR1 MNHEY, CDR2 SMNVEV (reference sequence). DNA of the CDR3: TGTGCCAGCAAATCCGGTGGAAACACCATATATTTT. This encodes CASKSGGNTIYF.